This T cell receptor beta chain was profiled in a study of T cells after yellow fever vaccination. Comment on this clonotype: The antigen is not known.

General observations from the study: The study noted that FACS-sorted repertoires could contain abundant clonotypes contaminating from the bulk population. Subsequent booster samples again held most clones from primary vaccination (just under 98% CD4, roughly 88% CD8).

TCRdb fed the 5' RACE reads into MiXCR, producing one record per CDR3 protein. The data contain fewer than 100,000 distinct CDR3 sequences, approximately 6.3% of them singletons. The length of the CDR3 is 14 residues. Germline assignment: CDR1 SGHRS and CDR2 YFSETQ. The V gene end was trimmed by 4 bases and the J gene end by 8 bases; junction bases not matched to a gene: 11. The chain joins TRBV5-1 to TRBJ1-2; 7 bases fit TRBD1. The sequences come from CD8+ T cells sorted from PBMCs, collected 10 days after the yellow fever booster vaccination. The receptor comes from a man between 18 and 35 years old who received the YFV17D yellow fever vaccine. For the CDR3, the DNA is TGCGCCAGCAGCCGGACAGGCCCTGGGGAGGGCTACACCTTC. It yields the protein CASSRTGPGEGYTF.